This T cell receptor beta chain originates from a study of blood T cell repertoires in COVID-19. For the study at large: T cells, B-cell-depleted T cells, or PBMCs supplied cDNA or gDNA.

CDR1 is MNHEY, CDR2 SVGEGT, per germline. V was pared by 6 bases and J by 1 base, with 9 bases of the junction left unmatched. This CDR3 has 16 amino acids. Authors' methods: Amplification of reference gene primers provided the estimated nucleated cell counts. Assay: immunoSEQ multiplex PCR; the TCRdb copy retains only in-frame clones and omits some. V, J and clone size are taken as reported in that table, and D and trimming were inferred from the DNA itself. The data contain 25,000 to 35,000 clones, more than 75% of them singletons. Sequencing used peripheral blood. The receptor was derived from a human donor in a cohort sampled during active COVID-19. The donor label of this sample is uncertain. This chain uses TRBV6-2 or TRBV6-3 with TRBJ1-1, with 9 nucleotides matching TRBD1. This CDR3 reads CASSPRWGQGNTEAFF. DNA for the CDR3: TGTGCCAGCAGCCCTAGGTGGGGACAGGGGAACACTGAAGCTTTCTTT.